These T cell receptor beta chains were read from a single sample in a study of blood T cells in healthy people across ages. TCRdb ran MiXCR on the 5' RACE reads and lists one entry per CDR3 protein. The sample lists about 620,000 distinct CDR3 sequences; approximately 21% were seen once. Material for sequencing was blood. Receptors originate from a man between 65 and 79 years old in good health. CDR3s include the opening cysteine and the closing phenylalanine or tryptophan. Each record gives: J gene, D gene, V gene, clone size, CDR3 DNA, CDR3 protein. The D gene is left open where the match is weak. Clone size appears in some rows only: once, few, many, or a class for an expanded clone.

J gene: TRBJ1-4; D gene: TRBD1; V gene: TRBV29-1; clone size: -; CDR3 DNA: TGCAGCGCTTGGGACAGGGGGCAGGAAAAACTGTTTTTT; CDR3 protein: CSAWDRGQEKLFF
J gene: TRBJ2-2; D gene: -; V gene: TRBV7-7; clone size: -; CDR3 DNA: TGTGCTAGCAGCCCCGGGAAGGGAAACACCGGGGAGCTGTTTTTT; CDR3 protein: CASSPGKGNTGELFF
J gene: TRBJ2-6; D gene: -; V gene: TRBV20-1; clone size: few; CDR3 DNA: TGCAGTGCCCTATATCACTCTGGGGCCAACGTCCTGACTTTC; CDR3 protein: CSALYHSGANVLTF
J gene: TRBJ2-5; D gene: -; V gene: TRBV5-1; clone size: few; CDR3 DNA: TGCGCCAGCAGACAAAGCACCGGGAGCGAGACCCAGTACTTC; CDR3 protein: CASRQSTGSETQYF
J gene: TRBJ2-7; D gene: -; V gene: TRBV7-2; clone size: -; CDR3 DNA: TGTGCCAGCAGCTTCGGGACACATTACGAGCAGTACTTC; CDR3 protein: CASSFGTHYEQYF
J gene: TRBJ2-1; D gene: TRBD2; V gene: TRBV11-1; clone size: many; CDR3 DNA: TGTGCCAGCAGCCTTTATGGGACTAGCGGGAACAATGAGCAGTTCTTC; CDR3 protein: CASSLYGTSGNNEQFF
J gene: TRBJ2-4; D gene: -; V gene: TRBV12-3/TRBV12-4; clone size: -; CDR3 DNA: TGTGCCAGCAACCCTAAGAGGCGGAATCTAGCCAAAAACATTCAGTACTTC; CDR3 protein: CASNPKRRNLAKNIQYF
J gene: TRBJ2-1; D gene: -; V gene: TRBV20-1; clone size: few; CDR3 DNA: TGCAGTGCTGGTAGGGGCGCCTACAATGAGCAGTTCTTC; CDR3 protein: CSAGRGAYNEQFF
J gene: TRBJ2-3; D gene: -; V gene: TRBV7-3; clone size: few; CDR3 DNA: TGTGCCAGCAGCCACGACGGAGCAGATACGCAGTATTTT; CDR3 protein: CASSHDGADTQYF
J gene: TRBJ1-2; D gene: -; V gene: TRBV7-2; clone size: -; CDR3 DNA: TGTGCCAGCAGCTTAGGGGACACCAACTATGGCTACACCTTC; CDR3 protein: CASSLGDTNYGYTF
J gene: TRBJ1-1; D gene: -; V gene: TRBV6-5; clone size: few; CDR3 DNA: TGTGCCAGCAGTTGGGACTGGGCCCCGAACACTGAAGCTTTCTTT; CDR3 protein: CASSWDWAPNTEAFF
J gene: TRBJ2-7; D gene: TRBD2; V gene: TRBV2; clone size: -; CDR3 DNA: TGTGCCAGCAGTGATAAGGCTAGCGGGAGATCCTACGAGCAGTACTTC; CDR3 protein: CASSDKASGRSYEQYF
J gene: TRBJ2-1; D gene: -; V gene: TRBV7-9; clone size: -; CDR3 DNA: TGTGCCAGCAGCGCTCCTGGACGAGGATTGGACAATGAGCAGTTCTTC; CDR3 protein: CASSAPGRGLDNEQFF
J gene: TRBJ2-4; D gene: TRBD2; V gene: TRBV4-1; clone size: -; CDR3 DNA: TGCGCCAGCAGCCAAGATTTCGCGGGACTAGCGGGAAACATTCAGTACTTC; CDR3 protein: CASSQDFAGLAGNIQYF
J gene: TRBJ2-1; D gene: TRBD2; V gene: TRBV14; clone size: -; CDR3 DNA: TGTGCCAGCAGCCAAGAGGGACTAGCTTTTTACAATGAGCAGTTCTTC; CDR3 protein: CASSQEGLAFYNEQFF
J gene: TRBJ2-3; D gene: -; V gene: TRBV25-1; clone size: many; CDR3 DNA: TGTGCCAGCAGTGATCATCTAGCTAATACGCAGTATTTT; CDR3 protein: CASSDHLANTQYF
J gene: TRBJ1-5; D gene: -; V gene: TRBV29-1; clone size: many; CDR3 DNA: TGCAGCACCGGGGGTAGCAATCAGCCCCAGCATTTT; CDR3 protein: CSTGGSNQPQHF
J gene: TRBJ2-5; D gene: -; V gene: TRBV20-1; clone size: -; CDR3 DNA: TGCAGTGCTAGTCGAAGTGAACAAGAGACCCAGTACTTC; CDR3 protein: CSASRSEQETQYF
J gene: TRBJ1-6; D gene: -; V gene: TRBV6-2/TRBV6-3; clone size: -; CDR3 DNA: TGTGCCAGCAGTCTAAGACAGGCTTCACCCCTCCACTTT; CDR3 protein: CASSLRQASPLHF
J gene: TRBJ1-2; D gene: TRBD1; V gene: TRBV10-3; clone size: -; CDR3 DNA: TGTGCCACGACCCTGGACAGGGAGGGCTACACCTTC; CDR3 protein: CATTLDREGYTF
J gene: TRBJ2-5; D gene: -; V gene: TRBV6-2/TRBV6-3; clone size: few; CDR3 DNA: TGTGCCAGCAGTCAAGGACGGCCTTGGGAGACCCAGTACTTC; CDR3 protein: CASSQGRPWETQYF
J gene: TRBJ2-1; D gene: -; V gene: TRBV2; clone size: -; CDR3 DNA: TGTGCCAGCAGCCCGGGACCGGGCTACAATGAGCAGTTCTTC; CDR3 protein: CASSPGPGYNEQFF
J gene: TRBJ1-4; D gene: -; V gene: TRBV20-1; clone size: -; CDR3 DNA: TGCAGTGCTAGAGTCCCAGGGGCGGGTGAAAAACTGTTTTTT; CDR3 protein: CSARVPGAGEKLFF
J gene: TRBJ2-4; D gene: -; V gene: TRBV20-1; clone size: -; CDR3 DNA: TGCAGTGCTATAGGGGAAATAGCCAAAAACATTCAGTACTTC; CDR3 protein: CSAIGEIAKNIQYF
J gene: TRBJ2-1; D gene: TRBD2; V gene: TRBV5-1; clone size: -; CDR3 DNA: TGCGCCAGCAGCTCTGGACTAGCAGATGAGCAGTTCTTC; CDR3 protein: CASSSGLADEQFF
J gene: TRBJ2-1; D gene: TRBD2; V gene: TRBV7-3; clone size: -; CDR3 DNA: TGTGCCAGCAGCGCTTCGGCTAGCGGGAGCGTGGGTGAGCAGTTCTTC; CDR3 protein: CASSASASGSVGEQFF
J gene: TRBJ2-1; D gene: TRBD2; V gene: TRBV5-1; clone size: few; CDR3 DNA: TGCGCCAGCAGCACGGGGACTAGCGGAGGGGCAGGACAGTTCTTC; CDR3 protein: CASSTGTSGGAGQFF
J gene: TRBJ1-2; D gene: -; V gene: TRBV20-1; clone size: -; CDR3 DNA: TGCAGTGCCCTCGGACGAGGAAGGGGCTATGGCTACACCTTC; CDR3 protein: CSALGRGRGYGYTF
J gene: TRBJ2-5; D gene: -; V gene: TRBV5-1; clone size: few; CDR3 DNA: TGCGCCAGCAGCTTGGATGGCGTTCAAGAGACCCAGTACTTC; CDR3 protein: CASSLDGVQETQYF
J gene: TRBJ2-4; D gene: TRBD1; V gene: TRBV24-1; clone size: -; CDR3 DNA: TGTGCCACCAGTGATCACAGGGGCGGGTCGGCCAAAAACATTCAGTACTTC; CDR3 protein: CATSDHRGGSAKNIQYF
J gene: TRBJ2-3; D gene: -; V gene: TRBV7-3; clone size: -; CDR3 DNA: TGTGCCAGCAGCCTCGAACCCGAAGATACGCAGTATTTT; CDR3 protein: CASSLEPEDTQYF
J gene: TRBJ2-5; D gene: -; V gene: TRBV25-1; clone size: -; CDR3 DNA: TGTGCCAGCAGGGAAAGGGGGACCCAGTACTTC; CDR3 protein: CASRERGTQYF
J gene: TRBJ2-5; D gene: TRBD2; V gene: TRBV20-1; clone size: -; CDR3 DNA: TGCAGTGCTAAACTAGCGGGTGGCCAAGAGACCCAGTACTTC; CDR3 protein: CSAKLAGGQETQYF
J gene: TRBJ2-4; D gene: -; V gene: TRBV18; clone size: -; CDR3 DNA: TGTGCCAGCTCACCGGGGGACATTCAGTACTTC; CDR3 protein: CASSPGDIQYF